This passage covers 29 T cell receptor beta chains from one sample sequenced in a study of cytomegalovirus exposure and HLA in healthy donors. PCR primers comprised 60 Vbeta and 13 Jbeta primers. Sequencing was performed with immunoSEQ multiplex PCR; in TCRdb, only in-frame clones are kept and a portion is missing. The sample records 200,000 to 300,000 clones, almost 85% being singletons. The material sequenced was PBMCs. The receptors stem from a middle-aged woman in good health and CMV-seropositive.

About this clone: The same CDR3 arises from other DNA sequences in this sample as well. The chain couples TRBV5-1 to TRBJ1-4, with D maybe TRBD1 (6 bases). The CDR3 runs to 14 residues. The germline V and J ends were trimmed by 4 bases and 3 bases, with 10 bases remaining between them. The germline gives CDR1 SGHRS, CDR2 YFSETQ. CDR3 region: CASSPGQPNEKLFF. CDR3 sequence (DNA): TGCGCCAGCAGCCCAGGACAGCCTAATGAAAAACTGTTTTTT.

This clone was detected once. The chain has TRBV10-2 and TRBJ1-1; perhaps TRBD1 as D (5 bases). Looked up from germline, CDR1 is WSHSY and CDR2 is SAAADI. The germline V and J ends were trimmed by 6 bases and 3 bases, with 11 bases remaining between them. This CDR3 has 13 amino acids. CDR3 residues: CASRWGRDTEAFF. The CDR3 DNA sequence: TGCGCCAGCAGATGGGGGAGGGACACTGAAGCTTTCTTT.

The chain has TRBV7-2 and TRBJ2-7; D is uncertain. Germline loops: CDR1 SGHTA, CDR2 FQGNSA. This CDR3 spans 13 amino acids. Trimming removed 3 bases from V and 3 bases from J, with 9 bases in between. CDR3 sequence reads: CASSFEANYEQYF. The DNA for the CDR3 is TGTGCCAGCAGCTTTGAGGCTAACTACGAGCAGTACTTC.

This rearrangement joins TRBV28 to TRBJ2-7; no clear D. There are 12 residues in the CDR3. V dropped 5 bases and J dropped 2 bases, with 7 bases sitting between them. CDR1 MDHEN and CDR2 SYDVKM come from the germline V gene. This CDR3 reads CASSETPYEQYF. The DNA of the CDR3 is TGTGCCAGCAGTGAAACTCCCTACGAGCAGTACTTC.

This sequence joins TRBV27 and TRBJ1-5, with 7 nucleotides matching TRBD1. The CDR3 loop spans 17 amino acids. The germline V gene encodes CDR1 MNHEY and CDR2 SMNVEV (reference sequence). The V and J ends lost 6 bases and 6 bases, in that order; junction bases with no gene match: 17. CDR3 coding DNA: TGTGCCAGCAGCCCTCTCCCGACAGGGTTGTCGTTTCAGCCCCAGCATTTT. Residues: CASSPLPTGLSFQPQHF.

This sequence joins TRBV11-1 and TRBJ2-1; 9 positions agree with TRBD2. Germline loops: CDR1 SGHAT, CDR2 FQDESV (reference sequence). V trimming: 0 bases; J trimming: 7 bases; junction bases outside the gene matches: 7. The CDR3 is made up of 16 amino acids. The CDR3 DNA follows: TGTGCCAGCAGCTTAGCATCAATAGCGGGAGTGAATGAGCAGTTCTTC. Amino acid sequence: CASSLASIAGVNEQFF.

The chain has TRBV19 and TRBJ2-1, with D maybe TRBD1 (6 bases). Trimming removed 5 bases from V and 10 bases from J, with 15 bases in between. This CDR3 region has 13 residues. Germline lookup yields CDR1 LNHDA and CDR2 SQIVND (reference sequence). CDR3 DNA: TGTGCCAGTAGTGACCAGGGGCGGGTCGAGCAGTTCTTC. This gives the protein CASSDQGRVEQFF.

V and J are TRBV6-6 and TRBJ1-1; tentative D call: TRBD1 (6 bases). The V end lost 2 bases, the J end lost 1 base, and 11 bases lay between the germline ends. Germline V gives CDR1 MNHNY, CDR2 SVGAGI (reference sequence). The CDR3 is 15 residues long. As DNA, the CDR3 is TGTGCCAGCAGTTACGGGACAAAGCAGAACACTGAAGCTTTCTTT. Protein sequence: CASSYGTKQNTEAFF.

The V call is TRBV19, the J call TRBJ2-3; 7 nucleotides line up with TRBD2. V was clipped by 0 bases and J by 4 bases; unmatched bases: 7. Germline V gives CDR1 LNHDA, CDR2 SQIVND (reference sequence). The length of the CDR3 is 16 residues. The CDR3 DNA sequence: TGTGCCAGTAGTATAGATGCGAGCGGGACGGCAGATACGCAGTATTTT. As protein: CASSIDASGTADTQYF.

The V gene is TRBV27, the J gene TRBJ1-1; tentative D call: TRBD1 (5 bases). Germline values: CDR1 MNHEY, CDR2 SMNVEV (reference sequence). CDR3 length equals 13 residues. The germline V and J ends were trimmed by 6 bases and 1 base, with 9 bases remaining between them. The CDR3, as DNA: TGTGCCAGCAGAGTGACAGCGAACACTGAAGCTTTCTTT. Translation: CASRVTANTEAFF.

This clone showed up just once. This chain uses TRBV21-1 with TRBJ2-7; TRBD2 is the table's D call, not checked against the DNA. TRBV21-1 counts as a pseudogene. The CDR3 loop spans 16 amino acids. DNA for the CDR3: TGTGCCAGCAGCAAAGGGTCTAGCGGGAGTAATTGCGAGCAGTACTTC. Translated: CASSKGSSGSNCEQYF.

The V call is TRBV28, the J call TRBJ2-7; 7 positions match TRBD1. Germline CDR1 is MDHEN and CDR2 is SYDVKM. Trimming took 4 bases from V and 3 from J; bases not matched to a gene: 9. CDR3 length: 15 amino acids. In DNA form, the CDR3 reads TGTGCCAGCAGTTCCCCCCCCGCAGGGGGCTACGAGCAGTACTTC. Protein product: CASSSPPAGGYEQYF.

The chain joins TRBV5-6 to TRBJ2-2, with D perhaps TRBD2 (6 bases). CDR3 size: 16 residues. Between the trimmed V and J ends, which lost 4 bases and 1 base, there was a span of 14 bases. Looked up from germline, CDR1 is SGHDT and CDR2 is YYEEEE. The CDR3 loop is CASSELGLQNTGELFF. In nucleotides, the CDR3 is TGTGCCAGCAGCGAACTGGGACTCCAGAACACCGGGGAGCTGTTTTTT.

The V call is TRBV6-5, the J call TRBJ2-5; possible D gene TRBD1, 7 bases. The J call may be incorrect, as the DNA end agrees better with TRBJ2-7. The CDR3 is made up of 15 amino acids. Germline V gene sequence: CDR1 MNHEY, CDR2 SVGAGI. CDR3 sequence (DNA): TGTGCCAGCAGTTACTCGAGCCAGGGGGGCTACGAGCAGTACTTC. Protein product: CASSYSSQGGYEQYF.

V is TRBV30 and J is TRBJ2-7, with D possibly TRBD1 on 6 matching bases. The length of the CDR3 is 11 residues. Germline-derived CDR1 and CDR2 are GTSNPN and SVGIG (reference sequence). The CDR3 DNA reads as TGTTCGGCAGGGGACTCCTACGAGCAGTACTTC. Protein product: CSAGDSYEQYF.

This chain joins TRBV5-1 and TRBJ2-7; a weak D match, TRBD1 (6 bases). The V end was cut by 0 bases, the J end by 8 bases, with 15 bases between. CDR1 is SGHRS and CDR2 is YFSETQ in the germline V gene. This CDR3 has 14 amino acids. The DNA of the CDR3 is TGCGCCAGCAGCTTGGAGCAGACAGGTCAGAAGCAGTACTTC. Its protein product is CASSLEQTGQKQYF.

This rearrangement joins TRBV7-3 to TRBJ1-1; no clear D gene. The CDR3 contains 13 residues. The V end lost 2 bases, the J end lost 3 bases, and 7 bases lay between the germline ends. Germline CDR1 is SGHTA and CDR2 is FQGTGA. The CDR3 sequence is CASSLEVDTEAFF. The DNA for the CDR3 is TGTGCCAGCAGCTTAGAGGTGGACACTGAAGCTTTCTTT.

V and J are TRBV6-5 and TRBJ2-7; TRBD1 matches at 9 bases. Losses at the gene ends were 3 bases for V and 3 bases for J; bases not matched to a gene: 9. The V gene's germline CDR1 is MNHEY and CDR2 SVGAGI. The CDR3 sequence is 16 residues long. Written as DNA, the CDR3 is TGTGCCAGCAGTTATCAATCCGGGACAGGGAACTACGAGCAGTACTTC. Its protein product is CASSYQSGTGNYEQYF.

The V gene is TRBV2, the J gene TRBJ2-1, with 10 bases lining up with TRBD2. Trimming at V came to 3 bases and at J to 5 bases, leaving 1 base not matched to a gene. CDR3 size: 14 residues. The germline V gene encodes CDR1 SNHLY and CDR2 FYNNEI. CDR3 in amino acids: CASSDLAGDNEQFF. DNA of the CDR3: TGTGCCAGCAGTGATCTAGCGGGAGACAATGAGCAGTTCTTC. Supplemented by reference TRBV2 and TRBJ2-1, the full variable domain reads EPEVTQTPSHQVTQMGQEVILRCVPISNHLYFYWYRQILGQKVEFLVSFYNNEISEKSEIFDDQFSVERPDGSNFTLKIRSTKLEDSAMYFCASSDLAGDNEQFFGPGTRLTVL.

The chain links TRBV5-4 to TRBJ1-6; the D gene is possibly TRBD1 (6 bases). V dropped 4 bases and J dropped 7 bases, with 12 bases sitting between them. Germline V gene lookup returns CDR1 SGHNT and CDR2 YYREEE (reference sequence). The CDR3 has 14 amino acids. The CDR3 protein is CASSRTVSNSPLHF. CDR3 in DNA: TGTGCCAGCAGCAGGACAGTGTCAAATTCACCCCTCCACTTT.

This clone was counted between two and nine times. V and J are TRBV4-2 and TRBJ2-2; 9 nucleotides align to TRBD2. There are 14 residues in the CDR3. Germline V CDR1 and CDR2: LGHNA, YNFKEQ. V trimming: 1 base; J trimming: 6 bases; junction bases outside the gene matches: 0. The CDR3 region is CASSQGTSAGELFF. In DNA, the CDR3 is TGTGCCAGCAGCCAAGGGACTAGCGCCGGGGAGCTGTTTTTT.

The chain carries TRBV6-1 and TRBJ1-2, with D tentatively TRBD1 (5 bases). The V end lost 1 base, the J end lost 2 bases, and 8 bases lay between the germline ends. The CDR3 contains 14 residues. Germline V gene sequence: CDR1 MNHNS, CDR2 SASEGT. The chain's CDR3 is CASSEGKGNYGYTF. For the CDR3, the DNA is TGTGCCAGCAGTGAAGGAAAGGGGAACTATGGCTACACCTTC.

This chain joins TRBV10-3 and TRBJ1-1; D remains unclear. Germline CDR1 is ENHRY and CDR2 is SYGVKD. The germline V and J ends were trimmed by 3 bases and 5 bases, with 16 bases remaining between them. This CDR3 contains 15 residues. CDR3: CAISDPEGLGTEAFF. DNA of the CDR3: TGTGCCATCAGTGATCCAGAGGGCCTGGGGACTGAAGCTTTCTTT.

The chain combines TRBV14 with TRBJ2-1; D gene ambiguous. CDR1 and CDR2 (germline): SGHDN, FVKESK. V gave up 1 base and J gave up 2 bases, with 9 bases separating them. The CDR3 sequence is 15 residues long. The CDR3 DNA reads as TGTGCCAGCAGCCAAGTTAGGAGAACCTACAATGAGCAGTTCTTC. Translation gives CASSQVRRTYNEQFF.

The DNA of the CDR3 is TGTGCCAGCACCCACGGACTAGCGGGAGATAGTGAGCAGTTCTTC. Amino acids: CASTHGLAGDSEQFF. The V and J genes are TRBV6-1 and TRBJ2-1; the match to TRBD2 covers 13 bases. Germline-derived CDR1 and CDR2 are MNHNS and SASEGT. This CDR3 has 15 residues. Trimming removed 7 bases from V and 9 bases from J; junction bases left unmatched: 9.

This sequence joins TRBV28 and TRBJ2-2; 7 positions match TRBD2. Trimming took 5 bases from V and 5 from J; bases not matched to a gene: 5. Germline V gene lookup returns CDR1 MDHEN and CDR2 SYDVKM. This CDR3 has 14 amino acids. The CDR3 DNA reads TGTGCCAGCAGTCCAGCGGGACGAACCGGGGAGCTGTTTTTT. Translated, it gives CASSPAGRTGELFF.

A few counts support this clone. The rearrangement links TRBV5-8 to TRBJ1-5; TRBD1 aligns across 11 bases. CDR3 length: 14 residues. The V gene end was trimmed by 6 bases and the J gene end by 9 bases; junction bases not matched to a gene: 8. Germline-derived CDR1 and CDR2 are SGHTS and YDEGEE. CDR3 sequence reads: CASTLGTGGLPQHF. The CDR3 bases are TGTGCCAGCACCCTGGGGACAGGGGGGTTGCCCCAGCATTTT.

The chain carries TRBV2 and TRBJ2-7, with TRBD2 matching 12 bases. This CDR3 has 15 amino acids. J lost 0 bases, V lost 6 bases, and 3 bases had no gene match. The germline CDR1 and CDR2 sequences are SNHLY and FYNNEI. CDR3 nucleotides: TGTGCCAGCAGGGGACTAGCGGGTACCTCCTACGAGCAGTACTTC. It codes for CASRGLAGTSYEQYF.

The chain joins TRBV19 to TRBJ1-4; 11 bases fit TRBD1. This CDR3 contains 15 residues. Trimming at V came to 6 bases and at J to 8 bases, leaving 8 bases not matched to a gene. Per the germline V gene, CDR1 is LNHDA and CDR2 is SQIVND (reference sequence). In nucleotides, the CDR3 is TGTGCCAGTAGAGGACAGGGGGCGATCGTCGAAAAACTGTTTTTT. Protein product: CASRGQGAIVEKLFF.